The 14 T cell receptor beta chains given below trace back to one sample, sequenced in a study of CD8+ T cells in alopecia areata. It was cDNA, reverse transcribed from extracted RNA, that served as the sequencing template. Profiling relied on immunoSEQ multiplex PCR, and the TCRdb table lists in-frame clones only, not all of them. The sample contains 95,000 to 120,000 clones, 45% to 60% of which appear only once. The sequenced material came from NKG2D-low CD8+ T cells sorted from blood. These receptors all stem from a human donor with alopecia areata.

This clone showed up just a few times. The J gene is TRBJ2-7, the V gene TRBV27; possibly TRBD1 for D (6 bases). The CDR3 runs 13 residues. Germline CDR1 is MNHEY and CDR2 is SMNVEV (reference sequence). V gave up 5 bases and J gave up 5 bases, with 13 bases separating them. DNA for the CDR3: TGTGCCAGCAGTCCGGACAGTGGACACGAGCAGTACTTC. It encodes CASSPDSGHEQYF.

The chain uses TRBV5-1 and TRBJ2-3; 7 positions match TRBD1. V lost 7 bases, J lost 3 bases, and 14 bases stayed unmatched. CDR3 length: 16 amino acids. The germline V gene has CDR1 SGHRS and CDR2 YFSETQ. CDR3 in amino acids: CASGAPIGGETDTQYF. CDR3 sequence (DNA): TGCGCCAGCGGCGCTCCGATAGGGGGCGAGACAGATACGCAGTATTTT. Supplemented by reference TRBV5-1 and TRBJ2-3, the full variable domain reads KAGVTQTPRYLIKTRGQQVTLSCSPISGHRSVSWYQQTPGQGLQFLFEYFSETQRNKGNFPGRFSGRQFSNSRSEMNVSTLELGDSALYLCASGAPIGGETDTQYFGPGTRLTVL.

A word on this clone: Other DNA sequences from this sample encode an identical CDR3 as well. The V and J genes are TRBV5-1 and TRBJ2-1; 12 nucleotides agree with TRBD2. The CDR3 runs to 16 residues. Unmatched junction bases numbered 2, after V lost 4 bases and J lost 0 bases. The germline gives CDR1 SGHRS, CDR2 YFSETQ. The DNA for the CDR3 is TGCGCCAGCAGCCTAGCGGGAGGGAGCTCCTACAATGAGCAGTTCTTC. Protein product: CASSLAGGSSYNEQFF.

V usage is TRBV6-5 and J usage is TRBJ1-4, with 10 bases aligning to TRBD1. The length of the CDR3 is 14 residues. Germline CDR1 MNHEY, CDR2 SVGAGI. The trim removed 8 bases at V and 5 bases at J, leaving 5 bases unmatched. The CDR3 DNA reads as TGTGCCAGCTCGTGGGGACAGGGGAATGAAAAACTGTTTTTT. Amino acids: CASSWGQGNEKLFF.

The rearrangement uses TRBV12-5 and TRBJ1-4; D is perhaps TRBD1 (5 bases). CDR3 size: 16 residues. V lost 6 bases, J lost 0 bases, and 14 bases lay in between. CDR1 is LGHNT, CDR2 FRNRAP, per germline. CDR3 coding DNA: TGTGCTAGTGGCTCGGGGGAGCAGGCAACTAATGAAAAACTGTTTTTT. Translating gives CASGSGEQATNEKLFF.

The gene calls are TRBV2 and TRBJ2-5; D is unclear. This CDR3 region has 13 residues. Germline V gene data show CDR1 as SNHLY and CDR2 as FYNNEI. V was clipped by 7 bases and J by 5 bases, with 14 bases between them. CDR3 bases: TGTGCCAGCAACGACCCTTTGGGGGAGACCCAGTACTTC. Translating it yields CASNDPLGETQYF. The variable domain in full, with the rest retrieved from reference TRBV2 and TRBJ2-5, is EPEVTQTPSHQVTQMGQEVILRCVPISNHLYFYWYRQILGQKVEFLVSFYNNEISEKSEIFDDQFSVERPDGSNFTLKIRSTKLEDSAMYFCASNDPLGETQYFGPGTRLLVL.

The J gene is TRBJ1-1, the V gene TRBV30, with 9 bases that match TRBD1. With 4 bases clipped from V and 6 bases from J, the junction kept 6 bases outside the gene matches. CDR1 GTSNPN and CDR2 SVGIG come from the germline V gene (reference sequence). The CDR3 length is 13 residues. This CDR3 is CAWTTGGAAEAFF. The CDR3 region has the DNA TGTGCCTGGACAACAGGGGGCGCGGCTGAAGCTTTCTTT.

In this sample, this clone turned up a few times. This rearrangement joins TRBV30 to TRBJ2-1; D ambiguous. Germline CDR1 and CDR2: GTSNPN and SVGIG (reference sequence). Trimming removed 0 bases at V and 10 bases at J, with 13 bases between. The CDR3 is 13 residues long. DNA of the CDR3: TGTGCCTGGAGTGTCCCCCTGGAGCTCGAGCAGTTCTTC. This gives the protein CAWSVPLELEQFF.

The gene calls are TRBV7-9 and TRBJ1-1; D not certain. The CDR3 loop spans 15 amino acids. Trimming stripped 2 bases from V and 0 bases from J, with 10 bases between. The germline V gene has CDR1 SEHNR and CDR2 FQNEAQ (reference sequence). As DNA, the CDR3 is TGTGCCAGCAGCTTAATTCCGATCATGAACACTGAAGCTTTCTTT. Amino acids: CASSLIPIMNTEAFF.

The V call is TRBV14, the J call TRBJ2-7; D gene unclear. This CDR3 contains 13 residues. Trimming removed 1 base at V and 6 bases at J, with 10 bases between. CDR1 is SGHDN and CDR2 is FVKESK in the germline V gene. The CDR3 is CASSQAPRLEQYF. The CDR3 nucleotides read TGTGCCAGCAGCCAAGCGCCGCGGCTCGAGCAGTACTTC.

The V gene is TRBV9, the J gene TRBJ1-2; 8 nucleotides align to TRBD1. The CDR3 extends over 14 amino acids. Germline CDR1 is SGDLS and CDR2 is YYNGEE. Trimming at V came to 3 bases and at J to 4 bases, leaving 5 bases not matched to a gene. CDR3 protein: CASSETGAVYGYTF. For the CDR3, the DNA is TGTGCCAGCAGCGAGACAGGGGCGGTCTATGGCTACACCTTC. The whole variable domain, filled in from reference TRBV9 and TRBJ1-2, reads DSGVTQTPKHLITATGQRVTLRCSPRSGDLSVYWYQQSLDQGLQFLIQYYNGEERAKGNILERFSAQQFPDLHSELNLSSLELGDSALYFCASSETGAVYGYTFGSGTRLTVV.

The chain has TRBV6-5 and TRBJ2-1, with a weak D call TRBD1 (5 bases). The ends were cut back, 0 bases at V and 7 bases at J, with 13 bases in the middle. CDR1 is MNHEY, CDR2 SVGAGI, per germline. CDR3 length: 15 amino acids. CDR3 sequence (DNA): TGTGCCAGCAGTTACTCGGCAGGGTCTGGGAATGAGCAGTTCTTC. Translation: CASSYSAGSGNEQFF.

Note on this clone: One end of the junction varies from germline; a read error may be responsible. The chain carries TRBV19 and TRBJ2-7; 11 bases match TRBD2. Germline CDR1 reads LNHDA; CDR2 reads SQIVND (reference sequence). The CDR3 extends over 14 amino acids. DNA of the CDR3: TGTGCCAGTAGTATTACTAGCGGGAGCTACGAGCGGTACTTC. Amino acids: CASSITSGSYERYF.

The chain employs TRBV2 and TRBJ1-2; TRBD1 matches 8 bases. The CDR3 sequence is 17 residues long. V lost 7 bases to trimming and J lost 0 bases; unmatched junction nucleotides: 13. Germline V gives CDR1 SNHLY, CDR2 FYNNEI. The CDR3: CASTKLKRTGPNYGYTF. The CDR3 nucleotides are TGTGCCAGCACGAAACTGAAGAGGACAGGGCCTAACTATGGCTACACCTTC. The full variable domain, with the rest looked up from reference TRBV2 and TRBJ1-2, is EPEVTQTPSHQVTQMGQEVILRCVPISNHLYFYWYRQILGQKVEFLVSFYNNEISEKSEIFDDQFSVERPDGSNFTLKIRSTKLEDSAMYFCASTKLKRTGPNYGYTFGSGTRLTVV.